This T cell receptor (beta chain) was observed in a study of blood T cell repertoires in COVID-19. Study-wide context: The cDNA or gDNA used as material had been derived from T cells, B-cell-depleted T cells, or PBMCs.

CDR1 and CDR2 (germline): SGHTA, FQGNSA. V gave up 4 bases and J gave up 1 base, with 11 bases separating them. This CDR3 is 14 amino acids long. Clones were sequenced by immunoSEQ multiplex PCR, and TCRdb holds only the in-frame ones, with some missing. There are 110,000 or so clones in the sample; approximately 82% occur only once, and 7.9% lies in the top ten. This receptor was taken from a woman of 80 years or more with active or convalescent COVID-19. The rearrangement uses TRBV7-2 and TRBJ2-7; the D gene is possibly TRBD2 (6 bases). Sequencing was carried out using peripheral blood. CDR3 protein: CASSSLTRSYEQYF. The CDR3 coding sequence is TGTGCCAGCAGCTCCCTGACTAGATCCTACGAGCAGTACTTC.